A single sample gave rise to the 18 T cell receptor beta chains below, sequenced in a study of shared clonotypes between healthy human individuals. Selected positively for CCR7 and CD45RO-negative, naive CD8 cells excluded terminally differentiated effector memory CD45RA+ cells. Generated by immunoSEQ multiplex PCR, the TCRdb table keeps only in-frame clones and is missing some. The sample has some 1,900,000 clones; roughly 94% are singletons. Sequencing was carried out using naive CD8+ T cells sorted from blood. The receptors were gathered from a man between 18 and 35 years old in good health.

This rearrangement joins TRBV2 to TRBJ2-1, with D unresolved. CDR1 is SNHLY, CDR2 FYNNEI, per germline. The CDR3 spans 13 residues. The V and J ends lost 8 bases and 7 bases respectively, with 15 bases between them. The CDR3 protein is CASWVRTANEQFF. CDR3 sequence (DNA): TGTGCCAGCTGGGTCCGGACCGCGAATGAGCAGTTCTTC.

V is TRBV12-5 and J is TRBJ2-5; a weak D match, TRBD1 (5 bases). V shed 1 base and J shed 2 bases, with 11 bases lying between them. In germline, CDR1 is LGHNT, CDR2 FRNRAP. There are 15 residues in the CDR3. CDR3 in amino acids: CASGLGQGKQETQYF. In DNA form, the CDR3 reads TGTGCTAGTGGTTTGGGGCAGGGCAAGCAAGAGACCCAGTACTTC. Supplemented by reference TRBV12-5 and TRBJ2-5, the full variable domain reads DARVTQTPRHKVTEMGQEVTMRCQPILGHNTVFWYRQTMMQGLELLAYFRNRAPLDDSGMPKDRFSAEMPDATLATLKIQPSEPRDSAVYFCASGLGQGKQETQYFGPGTRLLVL.

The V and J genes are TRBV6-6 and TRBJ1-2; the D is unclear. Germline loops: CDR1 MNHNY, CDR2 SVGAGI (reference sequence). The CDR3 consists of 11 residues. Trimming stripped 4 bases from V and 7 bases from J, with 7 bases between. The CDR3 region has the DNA TGTGCCAGCAGTTTAGAGGGTGGCTACACCTTC. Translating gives CASSLEGGYTF.

This CDR3 is CASSVDRSSSGANVLTF. CDR3 nucleotide sequence: TGTGCCAGCAGCGTAGACAGGTCAAGCTCTGGGGCCAACGTCCTGACTTTC. The chain employs TRBV9 and TRBJ2-6; a possible D gene is TRBD1 (5 bases). This CDR3 is built from 17 residues. V lost 0 bases to trimming and J lost 0 bases, with 10 bases between them. CDR1 and CDR2 from the germline V gene are SGDLS and YYNGEE.

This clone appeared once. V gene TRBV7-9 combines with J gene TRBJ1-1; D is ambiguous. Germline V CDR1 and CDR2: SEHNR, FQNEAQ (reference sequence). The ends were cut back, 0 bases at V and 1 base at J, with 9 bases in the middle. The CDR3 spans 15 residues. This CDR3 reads CASSLAEHRNTEAFF. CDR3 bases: TGTGCCAGCAGCTTAGCAGAACACCGGAACACTGAAGCTTTCTTT.

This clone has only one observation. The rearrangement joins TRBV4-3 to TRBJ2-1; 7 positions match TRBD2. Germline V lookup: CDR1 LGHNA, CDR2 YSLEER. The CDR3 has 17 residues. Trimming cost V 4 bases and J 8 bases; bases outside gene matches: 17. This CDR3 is CASSRSRPSGISDEQFF. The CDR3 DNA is TGCGCCAGCAGCCGATCCCGGCCCAGCGGGATATCCGATGAGCAGTTCTTC.

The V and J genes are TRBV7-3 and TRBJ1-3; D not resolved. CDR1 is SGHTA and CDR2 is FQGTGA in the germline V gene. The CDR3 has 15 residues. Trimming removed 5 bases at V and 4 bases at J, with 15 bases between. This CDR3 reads CASSMDGNLGNTIYF. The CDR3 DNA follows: TGTGCCAGCAGCATGGACGGAAACCTAGGAAACACCATATATTTT.

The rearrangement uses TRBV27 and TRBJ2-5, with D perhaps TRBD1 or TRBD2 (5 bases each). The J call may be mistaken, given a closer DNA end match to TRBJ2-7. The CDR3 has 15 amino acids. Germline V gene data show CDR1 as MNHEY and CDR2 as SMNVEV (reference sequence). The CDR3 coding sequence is TGTGCCAGCAGTCTCGGGGCAGGTGCCTCCTACGAGCAGTACTTC. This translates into CASSLGAGASYEQYF.

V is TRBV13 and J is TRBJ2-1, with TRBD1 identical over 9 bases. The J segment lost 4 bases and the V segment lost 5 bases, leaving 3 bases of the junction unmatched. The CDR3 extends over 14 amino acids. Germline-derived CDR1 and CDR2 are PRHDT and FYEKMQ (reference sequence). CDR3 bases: TGTGCCAGCAGCGAACAGGGGGCGTACAATGAGCAGTTCTTC. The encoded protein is CASSEQGAYNEQFF.

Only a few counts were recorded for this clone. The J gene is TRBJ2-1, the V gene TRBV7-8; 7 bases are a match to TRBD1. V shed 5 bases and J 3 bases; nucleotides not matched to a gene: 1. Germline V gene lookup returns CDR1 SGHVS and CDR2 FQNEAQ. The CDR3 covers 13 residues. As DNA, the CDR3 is TGTGCCAGCAGCCGGGACAGCTACAATGAGCAGTTCTTC. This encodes CASSRDSYNEQFF.

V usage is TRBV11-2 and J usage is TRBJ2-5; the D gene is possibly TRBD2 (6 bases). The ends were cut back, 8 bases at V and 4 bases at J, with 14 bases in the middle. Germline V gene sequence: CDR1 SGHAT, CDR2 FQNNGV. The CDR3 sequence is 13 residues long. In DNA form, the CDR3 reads TGTGCCAGCTGTGCGGGGATCCCAGAGACCCAGTACTTC. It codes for CASCAGIPETQYF.

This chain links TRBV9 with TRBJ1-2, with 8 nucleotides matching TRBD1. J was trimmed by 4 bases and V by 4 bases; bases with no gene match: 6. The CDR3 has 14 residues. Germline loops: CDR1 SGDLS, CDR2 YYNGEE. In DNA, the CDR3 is TGTGCCAGCAGCACGGACAGGGAGGGCTATGGCTACACCTTC. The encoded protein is CASSTDREGYGYTF.

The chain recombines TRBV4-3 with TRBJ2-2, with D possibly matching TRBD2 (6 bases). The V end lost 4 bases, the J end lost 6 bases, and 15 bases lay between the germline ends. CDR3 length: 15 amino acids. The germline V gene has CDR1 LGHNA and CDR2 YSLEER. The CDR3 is CASSLGRGFAGELFF. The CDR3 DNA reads TGCGCCAGCAGCCTAGGCCGGGGGTTTGCCGGGGAGCTGTTTTTT.

The CDR3 loop reads CASSEAGAQFF. CDR3 nucleotide sequence: TGTGCCAGCAGTGAGGCAGGGGCACAGTTCTTC. The chain joins TRBV6-1 to TRBJ2-1; D may be TRBD1 (6 bases). Germline CDR1 MNHNS, CDR2 SASEGT. The CDR3 contains 11 residues. V was cut by 3 bases and J by 13 bases, with 10 bases left in between.

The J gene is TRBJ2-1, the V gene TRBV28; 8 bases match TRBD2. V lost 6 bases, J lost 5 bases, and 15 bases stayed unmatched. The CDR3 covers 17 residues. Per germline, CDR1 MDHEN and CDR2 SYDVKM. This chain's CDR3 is CASRPRGPTGGDNEQFF. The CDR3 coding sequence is TGTGCCAGCAGGCCTAGGGGCCCCACCGGGGGGGACAATGAGCAGTTCTTC.

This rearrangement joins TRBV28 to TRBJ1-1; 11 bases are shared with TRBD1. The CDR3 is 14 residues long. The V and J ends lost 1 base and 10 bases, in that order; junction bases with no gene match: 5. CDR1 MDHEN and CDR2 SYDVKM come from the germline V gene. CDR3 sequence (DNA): TGTGCCAGCAGTTTATTAGGGACAGGGGGAATAGCTTTCTTT. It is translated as CASSLLGTGGIAFF.

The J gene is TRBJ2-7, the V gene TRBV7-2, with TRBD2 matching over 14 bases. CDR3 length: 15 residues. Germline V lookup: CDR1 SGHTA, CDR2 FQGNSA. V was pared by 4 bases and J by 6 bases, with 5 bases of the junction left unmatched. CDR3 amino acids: CASSSGLAGGGEQYF. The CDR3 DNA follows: TGTGCCAGCAGCTCAGGACTAGCGGGAGGTGGCGAGCAGTACTTC.

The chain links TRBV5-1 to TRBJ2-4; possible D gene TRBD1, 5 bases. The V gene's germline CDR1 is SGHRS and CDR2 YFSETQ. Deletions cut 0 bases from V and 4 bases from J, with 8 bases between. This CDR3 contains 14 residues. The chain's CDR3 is CASSLGTLKNIQYF. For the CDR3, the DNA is TGCGCCAGCAGCTTGGGGACATTAAAAAACATTCAGTACTTC.